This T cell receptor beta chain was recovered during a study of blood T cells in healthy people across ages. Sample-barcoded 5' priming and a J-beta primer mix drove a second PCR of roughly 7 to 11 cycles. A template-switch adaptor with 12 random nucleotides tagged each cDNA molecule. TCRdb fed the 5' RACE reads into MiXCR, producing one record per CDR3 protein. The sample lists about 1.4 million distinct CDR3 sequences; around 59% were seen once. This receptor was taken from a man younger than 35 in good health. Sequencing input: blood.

The CDR3 region is CASSLREDYQETQYF. In DNA, the CDR3 is TGTGCCAGCAGCTTACGTGAGGACTACCAAGAGACCCAGTACTTC. The rearrangement uses TRBV7-2 and TRBJ2-5; D possibly corresponds to TRBD2 (5 bases). Germline values: CDR1 SGHTA, CDR2 FQGNSA. The CDR3 spans 15 residues. Trimming pared 2 bases from V and 0 bases from J, leaving 10 bases between.